The entry that follows covers one TCR beta chain sequence. Its antigen is unknown. The CDR3 extends over 15 amino acids. Germline V lookup: CDR1 SGHAT, CDR2 FQNNGV. V was cut by 2 bases and J by 3 bases, with 13 bases left in between. TCRdb keeps only in-frame clones here, not all; method: immunoSEQ multiplex PCR. This sample has roughly 100,000 clones, with around 89% found just once. The record originates from a study of T cell responses to AZD1222 COVID-19 vaccine. Study context: Pooling was applied to second doses at about 4 or about 12 weeks. General study results and limits: Repertoire collection took place solely once the T cell response had peaked. The number of AZD1222 recipients seropositive at baseline was only five or six.

The receptor's source is an adult in good health. The chain carries TRBV11-2 and TRBJ1-2; a possible D gene is TRBD1 (5 bases). This sample comprised peripheral blood, obtained on day 0 of AZD1222 vaccination. The CDR3 here is CASSLIRGRDYGYTF. CDR3 nucleotides: TGTGCCAGCAGCTTAATCCGGGGCAGGGACTATGGCTACACCTTC.